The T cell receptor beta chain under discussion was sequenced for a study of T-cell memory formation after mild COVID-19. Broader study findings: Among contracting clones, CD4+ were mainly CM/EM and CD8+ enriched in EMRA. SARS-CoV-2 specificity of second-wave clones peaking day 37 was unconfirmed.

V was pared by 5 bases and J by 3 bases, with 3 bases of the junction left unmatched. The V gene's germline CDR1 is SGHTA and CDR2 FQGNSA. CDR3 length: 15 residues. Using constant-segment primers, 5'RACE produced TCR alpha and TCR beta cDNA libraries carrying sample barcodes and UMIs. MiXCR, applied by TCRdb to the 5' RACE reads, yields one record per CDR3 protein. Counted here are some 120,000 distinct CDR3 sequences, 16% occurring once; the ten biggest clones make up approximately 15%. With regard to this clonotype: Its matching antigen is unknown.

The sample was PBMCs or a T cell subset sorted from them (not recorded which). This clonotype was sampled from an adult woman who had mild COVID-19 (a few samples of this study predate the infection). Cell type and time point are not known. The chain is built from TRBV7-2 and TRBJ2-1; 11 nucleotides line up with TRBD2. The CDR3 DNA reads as TGTGCCAGCAGCGTCGGACTAGCGGGCTACAATGAGCAGTTCTTC. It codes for CASSVGLAGYNEQFF. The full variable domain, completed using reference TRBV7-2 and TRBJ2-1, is GAGVSQSPSNKVTEKGKDVELRCDPISGHTALYWYRQSLGQGLEFLIYFQGNSAPDKSGLPSDRFSAERTGGSVSTLTIQRTQQEDSAVYLCASSVGLAGYNEQFFGPGTRLTVL.